This entry describes one TCR beta chain. Antigen specificity is unknown. CDR3 length: 13 residues. Deletions cut 1 base from V and 4 bases from J, with 8 bases between. The germline CDR1 and CDR2 sequences are SGHRS and YFSETQ. From the approximately 120-subject validation cohort, which was separate from the roughly 630-subject first cohort, the donors were drawn. This entry belongs to a study of cytomegalovirus exposure and HLA in healthy donors. The study, taken as a whole, reports: Per published reports, the classifier diagnosed cytomegalovirus status with high specificity and sensitivity. A later analysis found first-cohort TCR clusters tended to co-occur in the approximately 110 validation repertoires.

Repertoires were generated with immunoSEQ multiplex PCR, while TCRdb's copy carries only in-frame clones and drops some. The table records some 110,000 clones, around 88% of them present only once. Sequencing input: PBMCs. V usage is TRBV5-1 and J usage is TRBJ1-2, with D hard to call. This receptor was identified in a man aged 18 to 35 in good health and CMV-seronegative. In nucleotides, the CDR3 is TGCGCCAGCAGCTTGAACATTCTCTATGGCTACACCTTC. This encodes CASSLNILYGYTF.